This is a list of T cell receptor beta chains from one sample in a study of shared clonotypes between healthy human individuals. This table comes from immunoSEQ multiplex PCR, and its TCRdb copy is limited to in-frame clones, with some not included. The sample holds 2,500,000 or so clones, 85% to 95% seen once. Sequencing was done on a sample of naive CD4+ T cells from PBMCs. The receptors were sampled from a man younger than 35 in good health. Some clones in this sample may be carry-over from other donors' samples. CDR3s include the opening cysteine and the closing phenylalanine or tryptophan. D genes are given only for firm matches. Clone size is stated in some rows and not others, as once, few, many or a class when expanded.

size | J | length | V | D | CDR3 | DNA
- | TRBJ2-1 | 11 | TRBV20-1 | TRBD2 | CSATSGSPRFF | TGCAGTGCGACTAGCGGGAGCCCACGGTTCTTC
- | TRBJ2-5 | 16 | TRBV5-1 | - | CASSLGPISGEETQYF | TGCGCCAGCAGCTTGGGGCCCATCTCCGGGGAAGAGACCCAGTACTTC
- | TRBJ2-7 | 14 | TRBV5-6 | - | CASNRGGRLYEQYF | TGTGCCAGCAACAGGGGCGGGAGACTCTACGAGCAGTACTTC
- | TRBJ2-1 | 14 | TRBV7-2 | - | CASSLAGGEGEQFF | TGTGCCAGCAGCTTAGCGGGGGGCGAAGGTGAGCAGTTCTTC
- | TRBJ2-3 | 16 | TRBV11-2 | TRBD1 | CASRTLRTGPRHTQYF | TGTGCCAGCAGAACTCTACGGACAGGGCCCAGGCATACGCAGTATTTT
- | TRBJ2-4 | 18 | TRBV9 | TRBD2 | CASSPGGRGLAYKNIQYF | TGTGCCAGCAGCCCGGGGGGACGAGGACTAGCGTATAAAAACATTCAGTACTTC
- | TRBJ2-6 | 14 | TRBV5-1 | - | CASSGSSGANVLTF | TGCGCCAGCAGCGGGAGCTCTGGGGCCAACGTCCTGACTTTC
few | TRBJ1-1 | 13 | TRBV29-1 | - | CSATRDMNTEAFF | TGCAGCGCAACCAGGGACATGAACACTGAAGCTTTCTTT
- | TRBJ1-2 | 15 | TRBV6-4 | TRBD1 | CASSPGQGMIYGYTF | TGTGCCAGCAGCCCCGGACAGGGAATGATCTATGGCTACACCTTC
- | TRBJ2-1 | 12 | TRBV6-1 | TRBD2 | CASQEAGDEQFF | TGTGCCAGCCAGGAGGCGGGGGATGAGCAGTTCTTC
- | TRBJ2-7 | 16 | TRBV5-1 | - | CASSLNPGDSSYEQYF | TGCGCCAGCAGCTTGAATCCGGGGGATAGCTCCTACGAGCAGTACTTC
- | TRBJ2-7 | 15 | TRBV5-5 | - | CASSLNGVESSEQYF | TGTGCCAGCAGCCTGAATGGGGTTGAGTCCTCCGAGCAGTACTTC
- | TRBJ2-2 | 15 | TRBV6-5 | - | CASTMWPGAPGELFF | TGTGCCAGCACGATGTGGCCCGGCGCCCCGGGGGAGCTGTTTTTT
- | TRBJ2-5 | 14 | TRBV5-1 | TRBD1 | CASSWGQRQETQYF | TGCGCCAGCAGCTGGGGACAGAGACAAGAGACCCAGTACTTC
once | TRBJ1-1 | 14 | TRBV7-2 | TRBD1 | CASSRQGVGTEAFF | TGTGCCAGCAGCCGACAGGGAGTGGGCACTGAAGCTTTCTTT
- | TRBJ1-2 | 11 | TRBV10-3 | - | CAISESYGYTF | TGTGCCATCAGTGAGTCTTATGGCTACACCTTC
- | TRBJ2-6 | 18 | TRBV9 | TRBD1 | CASSVAGTGRSGANVLTF | TGTGCCAGCAGCGTAGCCGGGACAGGGAGGTCTGGGGCCAACGTCCTGACTTTC
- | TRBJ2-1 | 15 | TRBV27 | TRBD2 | CATRTSGRGPNEQFF | TGTGCCACCCGGACTAGCGGGAGGGGCCCCAATGAGCAGTTCTTC
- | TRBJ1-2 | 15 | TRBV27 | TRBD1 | CASSFKGDRGDGYTF | TGTGCCAGCAGTTTTAAGGGAGACAGGGGAGACGGCTACACCTTC
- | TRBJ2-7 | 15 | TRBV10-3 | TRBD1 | CAITKGQGAFYEQYF | TGTGCCATCACCAAGGGACAGGGGGCGTTTTACGAGCAGTACTTC
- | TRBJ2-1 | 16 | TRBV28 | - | CASSFGAYSSYNEQFF | TGTGCCAGCAGTTTCGGGGCCTACAGCTCCTACAATGAGCAGTTCTTC
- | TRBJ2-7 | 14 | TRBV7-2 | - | CASSLGLANFEQYF | TGTGCCAGCAGCTTAGGCTTAGCGAACTTCGAGCAGTACTTC
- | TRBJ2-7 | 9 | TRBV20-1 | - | CSTNREQYF | TGCAGTACAAATCGCGAGCAGTACTTC
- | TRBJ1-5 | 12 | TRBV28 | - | CASKEGNQPQHF | TGTGCCAGCAAGGAGGGGAATCAGCCCCAGCATTTT
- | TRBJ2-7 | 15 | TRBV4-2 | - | CASSPASWGIYEQYF | TGTGCCAGCAGCCCTGCGTCGTGGGGGATCTACGAGCAGTACTTC
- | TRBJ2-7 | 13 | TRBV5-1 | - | CASSLEEGYEQYF | TGCGCCAGCAGCTTGGAGGAGGGCTACGAGCAGTACTTC
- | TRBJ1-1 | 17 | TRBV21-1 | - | CASSKTVPGVDGTEAFF | TGTGCCAGCAGCAAAACGGTTCCAGGGGTTGATGGAACTGAAGCTTTCTTT
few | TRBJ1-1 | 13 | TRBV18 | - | CASSPGANTEAFF | TGTGCCAGCTCACCAGGGGCTAACACTGAAGCTTTCTTT
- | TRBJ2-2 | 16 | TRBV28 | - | CASSRGTGRAEGELFF | TGTGCCAGCAGTCGAGGGACGGGACGGGCCGAGGGGGAGCTGTTTTTT
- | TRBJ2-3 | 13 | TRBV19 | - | CASSPTSTDTQYF | TGTGCCAGTAGTCCGACTAGTACAGATACGCAGTATTTT
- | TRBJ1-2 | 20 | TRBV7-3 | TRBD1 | CASSFPRTPGQGADNYGYTF | TGTGCCAGCAGCTTTCCTCGTACCCCGGGACAGGGGGCTGATAACTATGGCTACACCTTC